This T cell receptor (beta chain) was profiled in a study of T cell responses to AZD1222 COVID-19 vaccine. In the study overall: Second-dose intervals of approximately 4 or approximately 12 weeks were pooled. General study results and limits: Among the donors, most were white British and more were female, and clonal diversity was possibly underestimated. Repertoires in all cases were sampled only once the peak T cell response had passed.

Details on this clone: The target antigen is unknown.

The CDR3 contains 18 residues. Germline CDR1 reads SGHTA; CDR2 reads FQGNSA. Trimming shortened V by 5 bases and J by 5 bases, and 27 bases separated the two germline ends. Measured with immunoSEQ multiplex PCR; TCRdb has only the in-frame clones, and not every one. This table holds 95,000 to 150,000 clones, around 89% found once. The TCR originated in an adult in good health. The chain has TRBV7-2 and TRBJ1-1; no firm D call. Sequences were derived from peripheral blood, sampled on day 0 of AZD1222 vaccination. The CDR3 sequence: CASSTHRARATHGTEAFF. Here the CDR3 DNA reads TGTGCCAGCAGCACCCATCGGGCCCGAGCCACTCACGGGACTGAAGCTTTCTTT.